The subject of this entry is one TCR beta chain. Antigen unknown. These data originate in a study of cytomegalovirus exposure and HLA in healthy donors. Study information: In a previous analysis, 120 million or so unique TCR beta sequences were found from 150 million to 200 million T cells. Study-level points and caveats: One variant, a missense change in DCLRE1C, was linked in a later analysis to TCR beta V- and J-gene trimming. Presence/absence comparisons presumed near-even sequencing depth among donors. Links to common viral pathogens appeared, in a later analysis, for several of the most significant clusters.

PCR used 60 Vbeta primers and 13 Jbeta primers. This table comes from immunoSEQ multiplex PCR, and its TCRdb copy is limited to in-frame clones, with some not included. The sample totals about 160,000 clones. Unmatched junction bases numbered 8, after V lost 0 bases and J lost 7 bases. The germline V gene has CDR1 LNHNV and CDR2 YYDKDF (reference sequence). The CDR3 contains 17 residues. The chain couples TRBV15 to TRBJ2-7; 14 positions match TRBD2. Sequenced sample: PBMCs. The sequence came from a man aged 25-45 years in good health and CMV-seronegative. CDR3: CATSRDLTSGRGLEQYF. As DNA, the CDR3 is TGTGCCACCAGCAGAGATCTGACTAGCGGGAGGGGATTGGAGCAGTACTTC. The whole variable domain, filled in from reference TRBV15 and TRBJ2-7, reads DAMVIQNPRYQVTQFGKPVTLSCSQTLNHNVMYWYQQKSSQAPKLLFHYYDKDFNNEADTPDNFQSRRPNTSFCFLDIRSPGLGDTAMYLCATSRDLTSGRGLEQYFGPGTRLTVT.